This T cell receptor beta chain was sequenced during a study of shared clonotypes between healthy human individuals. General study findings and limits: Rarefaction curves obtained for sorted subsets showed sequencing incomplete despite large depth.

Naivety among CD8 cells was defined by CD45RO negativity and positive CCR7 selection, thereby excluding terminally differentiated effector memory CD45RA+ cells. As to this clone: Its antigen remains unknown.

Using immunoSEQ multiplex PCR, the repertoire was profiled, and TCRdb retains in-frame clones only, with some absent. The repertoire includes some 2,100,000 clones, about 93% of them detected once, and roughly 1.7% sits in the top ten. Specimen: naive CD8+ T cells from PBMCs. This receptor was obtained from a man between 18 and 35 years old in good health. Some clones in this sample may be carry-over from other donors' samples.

For the CDR3, the DNA is TGTGCCTGGAGTGACCGGGACAGGGGTGGGTATACGCAGTATTTT. This codes for CAWSDRDRGGYTQYF. This chain links TRBV30 with TRBJ2-3, with 10 positions matching TRBD1. Looked up from germline, CDR1 is GTSNPN and CDR2 is SVGIG (reference sequence). Losses at the gene ends were 1 base for V and 7 bases for J; bases not matched to a gene: 8. The CDR3 spans 15 residues.